Each of the 23 T cell receptor beta chains below was sequenced from the same sample in a study of shared clonotypes between healthy human individuals. Sequenced by immunoSEQ multiplex PCR; TCRdb stores in-frame clones only, minus some. This sample has about 500,000 clones; roughly three quarters occur once, and the top ten carry around 13%. What was sequenced was PBMCs. The receptors here all came from a middle-aged woman in good health. Some clones in this sample may be carry-over from other donors' samples.

The chain recombines TRBV29-1 with TRBJ2-3; TRBD1 agrees at 7 bases. CDR3 size: 13 residues. Germline CDR1 reads SQVTM; CDR2 reads ANQGSEA. V shed 5 bases, J shed 4 bases, and the junction held 6 bases outside the gene matches. The CDR3 is CSVSDRVPDTQYF. The CDR3 DNA reads TGCAGCGTTTCCGACAGGGTCCCAGATACGCAGTATTTT.

The V gene is TRBV4-2, the J gene TRBJ1-2; possibly TRBD1 for D (6 bases). Germline V lookup: CDR1 LGHNA, CDR2 YNFKEQ. The CDR3 has 14 amino acids. V gave up 0 bases and J gave up 8 bases, with 13 bases separating them. The CDR3 coding sequence is TGTGCCAGCAGCCAAGACCTACAGGGTAGGGGCTACACCTTC. This translates into CASSQDLQGRGYTF.

This clone has a handful of counts. The chain employs TRBV18 and TRBJ2-2; D is unclear. The CDR3 is 14 amino acids. The germline gives CDR1 KGHSH, CDR2 LQKENI. Trimming pared 0 bases from V and 2 bases from J, leaving 4 bases between. Here the CDR3 DNA reads TGTGCCAGCTCACCACCCGGAAACACCGGGGAGCTGTTTTTT. Amino acid sequence: CASSPPGNTGELFF.

V and J are TRBV28 and TRBJ1-1; no clear D gene. The ends were cut back, 3 bases at V and 0 bases at J, with 8 bases in the middle. Germline CDR1 reads MDHEN; CDR2 reads SYDVKM. This CDR3 spans 14 amino acids. CDR3 loop: CASSLVRMNTEAFF. The CDR3 DNA reads as TGTGCCAGCAGTTTGGTCAGGATGAACACTGAAGCTTTCTTT.

The rearrangement links TRBV7-3 to TRBJ2-3; TRBD2 agrees at 8 bases. CDR1 is SGHTA, CDR2 FQGTGA, per germline. This CDR3 has 14 residues. V lost 3 bases and J lost 4; bases outside the gene matches: 3. The CDR3 bases are TGTGCCAGCAGCTTGATAGCGGGACCAGATACGCAGTATTTT. It codes for CASSLIAGPDTQYF.

On this clone: At one of its ends the junction is not consistent with the germline gene, which may arise from a read error. This chain uses TRBV5-1 with TRBJ2-5, with a possible D match to TRBD1 (5 bases). Germline assignment: CDR1 SGHRS and CDR2 YFSETQ. The CDR3 consists of 14 residues. CDR3 region: CASSLGQYQKTQYF. The CDR3, as DNA: TGCGCCAGCAGCTTGGGACAGTACCAAAAGACCCAGTACTTC.

The V and J genes are TRBV7-6 and TRBJ2-7, with 10 bases matching TRBD1. Germline V lookup: CDR1 SGHVS, CDR2 FNYEAQ. Trimming at V came to 1 base and at J to 7 bases, leaving 4 bases not matched to a gene. The CDR3 consists of 14 residues. CDR3 in amino acids: CASSLEGTGDEQYF. As DNA, the CDR3 is TGTGCCAGCAGCTTAGAGGGGACAGGGGATGAGCAGTACTTC.

The chain carries TRBV7-9 and TRBJ1-1; D is undetermined. V lost 3 bases and J 7 bases, leaving 15 bases between the germline ends. The V gene's germline CDR1 is SEHNR and CDR2 FQNEAQ (reference sequence). The CDR3 is 14 amino acids. The CDR3 protein is CASSFWGDESEAFF. As DNA, the CDR3 is TGTGCCAGCAGCTTCTGGGGAGATGAGAGTGAAGCTTTCTTT.

The V and J genes are TRBV19 and TRBJ2-7, with 7 positions matching TRBD2. V was clipped by 3 bases and J by 5 bases; unmatched bases: 7. Germline values: CDR1 LNHDA, CDR2 SQIVND (reference sequence). The CDR3 totals 14 residues. The DNA of the CDR3 is TGTGCCAGTAGTATTGGGAGGGCGCTCGACGAGCAGTACTTC. As protein: CASSIGRALDEQYF. Full variable domain (outside the CDR3, taken from reference TRBV19 and TRBJ2-7): DGGITQSPKYLFRKEGQNVTLSCEQNLNHDAMYWYRQDPGQGLRLIYYSQIVNDFQKGDIAEGYSVSREKKESFPLTVTSAQKNPTAFYLCASSIGRALDEQYFGPGTRLTVT.

The chain combines TRBV30 with TRBJ1-3; D not resolved. This CDR3 comprises 11 residues. Germline lookup yields CDR1 GTSNPN and CDR2 SVGIG (reference sequence). The ends were cut back, 4 bases at V and 7 bases at J, with 8 bases in the middle. Here the CDR3 DNA reads TGTGCCTGGATCCTGGGGAACACCATATATTTT. Translated: CAWILGNTIYF.

The CDR3 loop reads CAWSVTKYNSPLHF. CDR3 DNA: TGTGCCTGGAGTGTAACTAAATATAATTCACCCCTCCACTTT. The chain joins TRBV30 to TRBJ1-6; no firm D call. This CDR3 contains 14 residues. V lost 0 bases to trimming and J lost 4 bases, with 7 bases between them. The V gene's germline CDR1 is GTSNPN and CDR2 SVGIG (reference sequence).

As concerns this clone: A read error may be the cause here, since a much bigger clone is one base away. Other DNA sequences in this specimen translate into the identical CDR3. J is TRBJ1-2 and V is TRBV30, with D maybe TRBD1 (6 bases). This CDR3 region has 14 residues. The germline gives CDR1 GTSNPN, CDR2 SVGIG (reference sequence). The CDR3 spells CAWSVLSGAGGYTF. DNA for the CDR3: TGTGCCTGGAGTGTACTGTCGGGGGCGGGTGGCTACACATTC.

V and J are TRBV7-2 and TRBJ1-2, with a weak D call TRBD1 (5 bases). Germline lookup yields CDR1 SGHTA and CDR2 FQGNSA. V lost 1 base, J lost 0 bases, and 12 bases lay in between. This CDR3 spans 16 amino acids. The CDR3 region is CASSLDQGAANYGYTF. CDR3 DNA sequence: TGTGCCAGCAGCTTAGATCAGGGCGCGGCTAACTATGGCTACACCTTC.

This rearrangement joins TRBV7-8 to TRBJ2-2, with D possibly being TRBD2 (6 bases). Germline V lookup: CDR1 SGHVS, CDR2 FQNEAQ. With 5 bases removed from V and 8 bases from J, the gap between germline ends came to 9 bases. This CDR3 has 12 residues. The CDR3 sequence: CASSPREGELFF. CDR3 bases: TGTGCCAGCAGCCCTCGGGAGGGGGAGCTGTTTTTT.

The genes are TRBV7-2 and TRBJ2-7, with 11 bases matching TRBD1. Germline CDR1 SGHTA, CDR2 FQGNSA. The length of the CDR3 is 16 residues. The V gene end was trimmed by 5 bases and the J gene end by 5 bases; junction bases not matched to a gene: 11. Written as DNA, the CDR3 is TGTGCCAGCAGCCCATACCACCGGACAGGGGGCCACGAGCAGTACTTC. It encodes CASSPYHRTGGHEQYF. The entire variable domain, with the rest obtained from reference TRBV7-2 and TRBJ2-7, is as follows: GAGVSQSPSNKVTEKGKDVELRCDPISGHTALYWYRQSLGQGLEFLIYFQGNSAPDKSGLPSDRFSAERTGGSVSTLTIQRTQQEDSAVYLCASSPYHRTGGHEQYFGPGTRLTVT.

This rearrangement joins TRBV10-3 to TRBJ1-5; 11 positions agree with TRBD1. V lost 10 bases, J lost 7 bases, and 6 bases stayed unmatched. The CDR3 is 13 amino acids. The germline gives CDR1 ENHRY, CDR2 SYGVKD. The CDR3 reads CATGQGAEQPQHF. In nucleotides, the CDR3 is TGTGCCACTGGACAGGGGGCTGAACAGCCCCAGCATTTT.

Regarding this clone: A single base is all that separates this from a far larger clone, so a read error is likely. In the same sample, other DNA sequences code for this CDR3. The gene calls are TRBV7-2 and TRBJ2-7; perhaps TRBD1 as D (6 bases). Trimming cost V 1 base and J 6 bases, with 7 bases left between them. The CDR3 is made up of 12 amino acids. CDR1 and CDR2 (germline): SGHTA, FQGNSA. CDR3 residues: CASSLGRGEQYF. Written as DNA, the CDR3 is TGTGCCAGCAGCTTAGGCAGGGGCGAGCAGTACTTC.

This clone was detected ten times or more. The chain combines TRBV14 with TRBJ1-5, with D possibly matching TRBD1 (5 bases). The germline gives CDR1 SGHDN, CDR2 FVKESK. The length of the CDR3 is 11 residues. Trimming stripped 6 bases from V and 8 bases from J, with 8 bases between. The DNA for the CDR3 is TGTGCCAGCAGATCCAGGGAGCCCCAGCATTTT. Encoded protein: CASRSREPQHF.

This chain uses TRBV27 with TRBJ2-1; 7 positions match TRBD1. V was pared by 3 bases and J by 6 bases, with 2 bases of the junction left unmatched. Germline V lookup: CDR1 MNHEY, CDR2 SMNVEV (reference sequence). The CDR3 consists of 13 residues. DNA for the CDR3: TGTGCCAGCAGTTTCAGGACAGGCAATGAGCAGTTCTTC. It encodes CASSFRTGNEQFF.

At least ten counts were recorded for this clone. This CDR3 is also generated by other DNA sequences in the sample. The rearrangement links TRBV7-9 to TRBJ2-7, with D tentatively TRBD2 (5 bases). Trimming shortened V by 3 bases and J by 7 bases, and 10 bases separated the two germline ends. Germline assignment: CDR1 SEHNR and CDR2 FQNEAQ (reference sequence). The CDR3 consists of 12 residues. This CDR3 is CASSFGLGEQYF. The CDR3, as DNA: TGTGCCAGCAGCTTTGGACTGGGGGAGCAGTACTTC.

The table lists this clone with a few counts. The J gene is TRBJ2-5, the V gene TRBV30; D not resolved. With the DNA end fitting TRBJ2-7 better, the J assignment may be wrong. From germline, CDR1 is GTSNPN and CDR2 SVGIG (reference sequence). The length of the CDR3 is 11 residues. In DNA form, the CDR3 reads TGTGCCTGGAGTACCTACGACGAGCAGTACTTC. Its protein product is CAWSTYDEQYF.

This clone has just a few counts. V and J are TRBV28 and TRBJ2-1, with D possibly being TRBD2 (5 bases). The CDR3 runs 15 residues. V gave up 5 bases and J gave up 6 bases, with 17 bases separating them. CDR1 is MDHEN, CDR2 SYDVKM, per germline. CDR3: CASSTKLGTVNEQFF. As DNA, the CDR3 is TGTGCCAGCAGTACCAAACTAGGTACAGTCAATGAGCAGTTCTTC.

As concerns this clone: A far larger clone is off by one base, so a read error is likely. This chain links TRBV4-2 with TRBJ2-5; possible D gene TRBD2, 6 bases. CDR3 length equals 16 residues. Trimming shortened V by 4 bases and J by 5 bases, and 20 bases separated the two germline ends. Germline CDR1 and CDR2: LGHNA and YNFKEQ. CDR3 loop: CASSRDLQGGMETQYF. As DNA, the CDR3 is TGTGCCAGCAGCCGAGATCTGCAGGGAGGAATGGAGACCCAGTACTTC.